One sample yielded the 11 T cell receptor beta chains listed below, sequenced in a study of regulatory T cells in long-lasting Graves disease. Time point described: persistent/refractory GD, antithyroid drugs over 5 years with positive TRAb. PBMC-derived RNA was used for the TCR library. Construction of TCR beta libraries relied on iRepertoire HTBI primers and on Arm-PCR targeting CDR3 regions. TCRdb used MiXCR to reprocess the multiplex PCR reads, holding one entry per CDR3 protein. The data hold 390,000 or so distinct CDR3 sequences, with 23% observed a single time. The source was peripheral blood mononuclear cells (PBMCs), collected when the disease was refractory, from a patient treated with antithyroid drugs. Receptors were obtained from a woman aged 40 to 50 with Graves disease.

There are many counts of this clonotype. This CDR3 is CASSDIGVKAFF. The CDR3, as DNA: TGTGCCAGCAGTGACATAGGGGTTAAGGCTTTCTTT. The chain is built from TRBV6-2 or TRBV6-3 and TRBJ1-1; TRBD1 might be the D (5 bases). V lost 5 bases and J lost 11, with 15 bases in between. This CDR3 has 12 residues. Per the germline V gene, CDR1 is MNHEY and CDR2 is SVGEGT.

The chain combines TRBV4-1 with TRBJ2-7; 8 bases map to TRBD2. Trimming removed 2 bases from V and 2 bases from J; junction bases left unmatched: 5. The CDR3 sequence is 15 residues long. CDR1 and CDR2 (germline): MGHRA, YSYEKL. The CDR3 bases are TGCGCCAGCAGCCAACCTAGTAGCGGGACCTACGAGCAGTACTTC. Translated: CASSQPSSGTYEQYF.

The V call is TRBV7-6, the J call TRBJ1-1; D is unclear. The CDR3 has 15 amino acids. In germline, CDR1 is SGHVS, CDR2 FNYEAQ. The V gene lost 4 bases and the J gene lost 0 bases, with 12 bases spanning the gap. The chain's CDR3 is CASSSLPGVNTEAFF. The CDR3, as DNA: TGTGCCAGCAGCTCATTACCTGGAGTGAACACTGAAGCTTTCTTT.

This clonotype was observed many times. V usage is TRBV6-1 and J usage is TRBJ2-7, with 7 positions matching TRBD1. The J segment lost 0 bases and the V segment lost 7 bases, leaving 9 bases of the junction unmatched. The CDR3 is 15 amino acids. Looked up from germline, CDR1 is MNHNS and CDR2 is SASEGT. CDR3 in DNA: TGTGCCAGCAAACGGACAGGCCGCAGCTCCTACGAGCAGTACTTC. Translated: CASKRTGRSSYEQYF.

This chain joins TRBV7-9 and TRBJ1-6; 8 bases align to TRBD1. The CDR3 extends over 17 amino acids. Per germline, CDR1 SEHNR and CDR2 FQNEAQ (reference sequence). Trimming removed 1 base from V and 8 bases from J; junction bases left unmatched: 10. The CDR3 DNA sequence: TGTGCCAGCAGCTTAGAAGGGACAGGTAGTCCCTATTCACCCCTCCACTTT. It is translated as CASSLEGTGSPYSPLHF.

The table lists this clonotype with a few counts. CDR3 in amino acids: CASSDRGNSGNTIYF. Here the CDR3 DNA reads TGTGCCAGCAGTGACAGGGGAAACTCTGGAAACACCATATATTTT. V is TRBV12-3 or TRBV12-4 and J is TRBJ1-3; 8 bases align to TRBD1. Unmatched junction bases numbered 3, after V lost 5 bases and J lost 0 bases. This CDR3 contains 15 residues.

This clonotype was seen just once. The chain carries TRBV5-1 and TRBJ2-7; D is ambiguous. This CDR3 has 14 amino acids. Trimming took 2 bases from V and 5 from J, leaving 14 bases between them. Per germline, CDR1 SGHRS and CDR2 YFSETQ. Here the CDR3 DNA reads TGCGCCAGCAGCTTCCAAGTAGCCCCCCACGAGCAGTACTTC. This translates into CASSFQVAPHEQYF.

This clonotype was seen repeatedly, ten times or more. The chain uses TRBV7-8 and TRBJ2-5, with D possibly called TRBD1 or TRBD2 (5 bases each). Germline CDR1 and CDR2: SGHVS and FQNEAQ. V gave up 2 bases and J gave up 2 bases, with 15 bases separating them. This CDR3 is 16 amino acids long. The CDR3 region has the DNA TGTGCCAGCAGCTTAAGTTTCGAGGGGATTCAAGAGACCCAGTACTTC. Translated: CASSLSFEGIQETQYF.

This sequence joins TRBV20-1 and TRBJ1-5, with 7 bases aligning to TRBD1. The J call may be incorrect, as the DNA end agrees better with TRBJ2-3. Germline V lookup: CDR1 DFQATT, CDR2 SNEGSKA (reference sequence). CDR3 length equals 14 residues. The CDR3 region has the DNA TGCAGTGCTCACGGACAGGAGGCGAATCAGCCCCAGTATTTT. Amino acid sequence: CSAHGQEANQPQYF.

Regarding this clonotype: Since a much larger clone is just one base distant, this may be a read error. In DNA form, the CDR3 reads TGTGCCAGCACCGTGGACAGGGGGGGAGAGGCCCAGTACTTC. Protein product: CASTVDRGGEAQYF. The chain carries TRBV7-9 and TRBJ2-5, with 10 bases aligning to TRBD1. Germline V gene data show CDR1 as SEHNR and CDR2 as FQNEAQ (reference sequence). CDR3 size: 14 residues.

There are many counts of this clonotype. The chain has TRBV28 and TRBJ2-7; D perhaps matches TRBD1 (7 bases). With 3 bases removed from V and 7 bases from J, the gap between germline ends came to 16 bases. CDR1 and CDR2 from the germline V gene are MDHEN and SYDVKM. The CDR3 is 14 residues long. For the CDR3, the DNA is TGTGCCAGCAGTTTGGAGACATCAGGGGGGGAGCAGTACTTC. Amino acid sequence: CASSLETSGGEQYF. The full variable domain, rest sourced from reference TRBV28 and TRBJ2-7, is DVKVTQSSRYLVKRTGEKVFLECVQDMDHENMFWYRQDPGLGLRLIYFSYDVKMKEKGDIPEGYSVSREKKERFSLILESASTNQTSMYLCASSLETSGGEQYFGPGTRLTVT.